The rows below give T cell receptor beta chains drawn from one sample of a study of CD8+ T cells in alopecia areata. This table comes from immunoSEQ multiplex PCR, and its TCRdb copy is limited to in-frame clones, with some not included. The sample holds fewer than 250,000 clones, about 60% seen once. The sample consisted of CD4+ T cells sorted from blood, taken at week 4, from a patient treated with tofacitinib. Receptor source: a human donor with alopecia areata. The CDR3 runs from the conserved cysteine through the conserved F or W. A D gene is named only where the DNA matches it firmly. The size of a clone is reported for some rows only, either as once, few or many, or as a class for expanded clones.

CSVRSALSSYNEQFF,TGCAGCGTTAGGTCCGCTCTAAGCTCCTACAATGAGCAGTTCTTC,-,TRBV29-1,few,TRBJ2-1
CATSSGHLNEKLFF,TGTGCCACCAGCTCAGGACACCTTAATGAAAAACTGTTTTTT,-,TRBV15,once,TRBJ1-4
CASSQASGVRETQYF,TGTGCCAGCAGCCAAGCTAGCGGGGTGAGAGAGACCCAGTACTTC,TRBD2,TRBV4-2,few,TRBJ2-5
CASSTKGAGQYF,TGTGCCAGCAGTACTAAGGGGGCTGGGCAGTACTTC,TRBD1,TRBV6-5,-,TRBJ2-7
CASSPSFSTNQPQHF,TGCGCCAGCAGCCCATCTTTCAGTACCAATCAGCCCCAGCATTTT,-,TRBV4-3,-,TRBJ1-5
CASSLGRDTGELFF,TGTGCCAGCAGTTTAGGGCGGGACACCGGGGAGCTGTTTTTT,-,TRBV27,-,TRBJ2-2
CASSYSDSRGQYF,TGTGCCAGCAGTTACTCTGACAGCCGTGGGCAGTACTTC,-,TRBV6-5,-,TRBJ2-7
CSVERVAGSSTDTQYF,TGCAGCGTTGAAAGAGTAGCGGGATCTAGCACAGATACGCAGTATTTT,TRBD2,TRBV29-1,-,TRBJ2-3
CASSLRPGQSNEKLFF,TGCGCCAGCAGCCTTCGACCGGGACAGTCGAATGAAAAACTGTTTTTT,TRBD1,TRBV5-1,few,TRBJ1-4
CASSVKETQYF,TGTGCCAGCAGCGTAAAAGAGACCCAGTACTTC,-,TRBV9,-,TRBJ2-5
CASSLGQGNIQYF,TGCGCCAGCAGCTTGGGACAGGGAAACATTCAGTACTTC,TRBD1,TRBV5-1,-,TRBJ2-4
CASGRTSPYEQYF,TGTGCCAGCGGACGGACTTCTCCCTACGAGCAGTACTTC,-,TRBV6-8,-,TRBJ2-7
CASSVSGNQPQHF,TGTGCCAGCAGCGTATCGGGCAATCAGCCCCAGCATTTT,-,TRBV5-6,-,TRBJ1-5
CASSTTGLGTGELFF,TGTGCCAGCAGTACCACAGGGCTTGGCACCGGGGAGCTGTTTTTT,-,TRBV6-6,few,TRBJ2-2
CASSLLGGLDQPQHF,TGTGCCAGCAGCTTACTTGGGGGGCTGGATCAGCCCCAGCATTTT,-,TRBV7-2,-,TRBJ1-5
CASSLGQGRSNEQFF,TGCGCCAGCAGCTTGGGGCAGGGTAGGAGCAATGAGCAGTTCTTC,-,TRBV5-1,-,TRBJ2-1
CASSQDLAGRGLLNTEAFF,TGCGCCAGCAGCCAAGATTTAGCTGGTAGGGGGCTCTTGAACACTGAAGCTTTCTTT,TRBD1,TRBV4-1,few,TRBJ1-1
CATSREDRGPYEQYF,TGTGCCACCAGCAGAGAGGACAGGGGGCCGTACGAGCAGTACTTC,TRBD1,TRBV15,-,TRBJ2-7
CSVDDGAGANVLTF,TGCAGCGTTGATGACGGCGCTGGGGCCAACGTCCTGACTTTC,-,TRBV29-1,-,TRBJ2-6
CARGDPWPPDTQYF,TGTGCCCGCGGGGATCCTTGGCCCCCAGATACGCAGTATTTT,-,TRBV18,once,TRBJ2-3
CASSLTAPGLASGELFF,TGTGCCAGCAGCTTAACGGCACCGGGACTAGCGTCCGGGGAGCTGTTTTTT,TRBD2,TRBV7-3,-,TRBJ2-2
CSVERGQPYNEQFF,TGCAGCGTTGAACGCGGGCAGCCTTACAATGAGCAGTTCTTC,-,TRBV29-1,-,TRBJ2-1
CASSSGAGTEQYF,TGCGCCAGCAGCTCTGGGGCGGGGACCGAGCAGTACTTC,-,TRBV5-1,-,TRBJ2-7
CSVGPGQGKGEQYF,TGCAGCGTTGGGCCGGGACAGGGGAAAGGCGAGCAGTACTTC,TRBD1,TRBV29-1,few,TRBJ2-7
CAGPASGEVSRYTF,TGTGCCGGACCCGCTTCAGGGGAGGTTTCGCGCTACACCTTC,-,TRBV30,-,TRBJ1-2
CSAFKNNEQFF,TGCAGTGCTTTCAAAAACAATGAGCAGTTCTTC,-,TRBV20-1,-,TRBJ2-1
CASSLGVRGRQETQYF,TGCGCCAGCAGCTTAGGGGTCAGGGGGCGCCAAGAGACCCAGTACTTC,TRBD1,TRBV5-1,once,TRBJ2-5
CATSRHNLERISYNEQFF,TGTGCCACCAGCCGCCACAACCTAGAGCGGATATCCTACAATGAGCAGTTCTTC,-,TRBV15,-,TRBJ2-1
CASSSGLQNSYNEQFF,TGTGCCAGCAGCTCGGGACTACAGAACTCCTACAATGAGCAGTTCTTC,TRBD2,TRBV5-6,-,TRBJ2-1
CSAGVNYNEQFF,TGCAGCGCTGGGGTCAACTACAATGAGCAGTTCTTC,-,TRBV29-1,-,TRBJ2-1
CAWSVGHEQYF,TGTGCCTGGAGTGTGGGCCACGAGCAGTACTTC,-,TRBV30,-,TRBJ2-7
CASSSRSSAAYNEQFF,TGTGCCAGCAGCTCCCGGAGTAGCGCCGCCTACAATGAGCAGTTCTTC,-,TRBV11-3,-,TRBJ2-1
CASSLAALRSGANVLTF,TGTGCCAGCAGCTTAGCGGCTTTAAGGTCTGGGGCCAACGTCCTGACTTTC,-,TRBV7-9,-,TRBJ2-6
CASSGHGSSYNEQFF,TGTGCCAGCAGCGGACACGGTAGCTCCTACAATGAGCAGTTCTTC,-,TRBV9,-,TRBJ2-1